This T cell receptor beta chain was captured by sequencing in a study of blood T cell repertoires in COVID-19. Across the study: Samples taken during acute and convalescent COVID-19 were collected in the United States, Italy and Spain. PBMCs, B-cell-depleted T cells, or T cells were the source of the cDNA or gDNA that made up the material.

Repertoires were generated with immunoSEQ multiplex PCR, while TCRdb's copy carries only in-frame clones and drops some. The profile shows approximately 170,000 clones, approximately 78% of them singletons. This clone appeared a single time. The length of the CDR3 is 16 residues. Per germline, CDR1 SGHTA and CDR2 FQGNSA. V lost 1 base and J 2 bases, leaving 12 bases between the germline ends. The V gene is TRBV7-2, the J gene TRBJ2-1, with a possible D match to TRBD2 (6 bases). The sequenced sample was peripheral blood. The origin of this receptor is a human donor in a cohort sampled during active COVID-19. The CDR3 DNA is TGTGCCAGCAGCTTAGTTGGCGGGAACCCCTACAATGAGCAGTTCTTC. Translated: CASSLVGGNPYNEQFF.